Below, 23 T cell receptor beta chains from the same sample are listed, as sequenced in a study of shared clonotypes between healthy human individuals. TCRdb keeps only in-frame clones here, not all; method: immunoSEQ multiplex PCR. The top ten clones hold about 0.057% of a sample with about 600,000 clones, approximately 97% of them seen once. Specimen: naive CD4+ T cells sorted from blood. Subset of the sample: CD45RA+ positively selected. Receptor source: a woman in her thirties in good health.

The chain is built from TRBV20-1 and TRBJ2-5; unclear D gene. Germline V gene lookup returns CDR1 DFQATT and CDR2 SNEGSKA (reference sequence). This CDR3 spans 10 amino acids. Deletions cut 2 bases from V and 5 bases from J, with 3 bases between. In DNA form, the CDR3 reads TGCAGTGCTAGATCTGAGACCCAGTACTTC. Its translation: CSARSETQYF.

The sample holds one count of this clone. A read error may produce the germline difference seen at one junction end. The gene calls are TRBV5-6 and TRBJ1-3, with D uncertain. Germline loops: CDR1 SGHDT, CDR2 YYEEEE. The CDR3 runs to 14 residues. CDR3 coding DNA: TGTGCCAGCAGCTTGGGGACTGCGGTCCCCCTTCCGGATTTT. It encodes CASSLGTAVPLPDF.

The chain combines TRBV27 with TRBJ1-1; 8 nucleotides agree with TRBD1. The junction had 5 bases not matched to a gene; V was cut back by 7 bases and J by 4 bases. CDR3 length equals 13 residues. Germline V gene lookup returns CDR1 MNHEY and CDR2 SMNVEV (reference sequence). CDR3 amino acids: CASTRQGSTEAFF. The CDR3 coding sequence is TGTGCCAGCACCCGACAGGGGTCCACTGAAGCTTTCTTT.

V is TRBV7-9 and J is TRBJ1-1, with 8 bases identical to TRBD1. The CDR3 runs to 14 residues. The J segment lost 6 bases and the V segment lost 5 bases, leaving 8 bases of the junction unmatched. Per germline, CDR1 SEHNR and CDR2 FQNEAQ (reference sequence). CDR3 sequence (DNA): TGTGCCAGCAGCCCAGGACAGGGAAGGGCTGAAGCTTTCTTT. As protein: CASSPGQGRAEAFF.

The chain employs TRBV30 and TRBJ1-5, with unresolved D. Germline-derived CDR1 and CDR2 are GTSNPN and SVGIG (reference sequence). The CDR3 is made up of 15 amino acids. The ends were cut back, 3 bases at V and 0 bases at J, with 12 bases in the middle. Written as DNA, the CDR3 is TGTGCCTGGAGCCTCGATAAACATAGCAATCAGCCCCAGCATTTT. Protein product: CAWSLDKHSNQPQHF.

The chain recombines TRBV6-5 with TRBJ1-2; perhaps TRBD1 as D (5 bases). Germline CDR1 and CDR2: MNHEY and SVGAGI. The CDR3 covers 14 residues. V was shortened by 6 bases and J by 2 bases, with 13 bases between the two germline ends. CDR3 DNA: TGTGCCAGCAGCAAAAACGGGGCGAACTATGGCTACACCTTC. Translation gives CASSKNGANYGYTF.

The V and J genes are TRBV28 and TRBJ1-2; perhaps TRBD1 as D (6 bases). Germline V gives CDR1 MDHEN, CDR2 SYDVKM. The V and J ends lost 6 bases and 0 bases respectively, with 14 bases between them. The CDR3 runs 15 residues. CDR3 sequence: CASSLGGRTNYGYTF. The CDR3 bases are TGTGCCAGCAGCCTGGGGGGGCGTACTAACTATGGCTACACCTTC.

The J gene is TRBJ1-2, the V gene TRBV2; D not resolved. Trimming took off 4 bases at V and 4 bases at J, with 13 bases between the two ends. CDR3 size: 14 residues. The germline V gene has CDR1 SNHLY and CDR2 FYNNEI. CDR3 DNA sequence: TGTGCCAGCAGTGCGGTCGGGGAGGCCTATGGCTACACCTTC. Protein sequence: CASSAVGEAYGYTF.

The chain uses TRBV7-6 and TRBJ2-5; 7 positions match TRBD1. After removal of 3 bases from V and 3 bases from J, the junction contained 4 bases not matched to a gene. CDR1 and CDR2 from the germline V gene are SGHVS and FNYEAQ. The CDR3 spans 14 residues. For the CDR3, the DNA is TGTGCCAGCAGCTTCACCGGGACAGAAGAGACCCAGTACTTC. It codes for CASSFTGTEETQYF.

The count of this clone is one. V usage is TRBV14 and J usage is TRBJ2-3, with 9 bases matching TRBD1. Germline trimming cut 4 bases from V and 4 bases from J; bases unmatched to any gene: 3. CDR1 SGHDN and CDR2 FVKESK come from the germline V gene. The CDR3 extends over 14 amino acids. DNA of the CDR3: TGTGCCAGCAGCCGACAGGGGGTCCCAGATACGCAGTATTTT. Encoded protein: CASSRQGVPDTQYF.

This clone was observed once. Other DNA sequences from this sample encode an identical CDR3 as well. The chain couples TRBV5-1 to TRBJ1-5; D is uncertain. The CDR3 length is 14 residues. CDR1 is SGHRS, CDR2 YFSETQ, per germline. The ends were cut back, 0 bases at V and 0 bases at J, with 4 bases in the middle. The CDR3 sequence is CASSLDSSNQPQHF. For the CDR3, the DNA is TGCGCCAGCAGCTTGGACAGTAGCAATCAGCCCCAGCATTTT.

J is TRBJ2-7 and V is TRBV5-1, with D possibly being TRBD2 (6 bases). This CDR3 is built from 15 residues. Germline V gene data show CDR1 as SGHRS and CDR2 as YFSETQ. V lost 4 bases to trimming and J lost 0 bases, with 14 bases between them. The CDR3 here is CASSLSGSSSYEQYF. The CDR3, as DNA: TGCGCCAGCAGCCTGAGCGGGTCTAGCTCCTACGAGCAGTACTTC.

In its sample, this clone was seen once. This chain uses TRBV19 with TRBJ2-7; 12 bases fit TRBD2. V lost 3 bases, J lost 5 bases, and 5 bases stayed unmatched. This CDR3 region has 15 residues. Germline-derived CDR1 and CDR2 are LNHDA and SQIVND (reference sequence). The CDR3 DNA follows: TGTGCCAGTAGTATTCTGACTAGCGGGAGACACGAGCAGTACTTC. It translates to CASSILTSGRHEQYF.

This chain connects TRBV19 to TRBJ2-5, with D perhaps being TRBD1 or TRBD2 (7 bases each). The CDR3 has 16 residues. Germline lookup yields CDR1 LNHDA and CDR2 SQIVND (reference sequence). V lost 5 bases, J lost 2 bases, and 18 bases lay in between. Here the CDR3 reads CASSLTPGGGQETQYF. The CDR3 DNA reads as TGTGCCAGTAGTTTAACCCCAGGGGGGGGACAAGAGACCCAGTACTTC.

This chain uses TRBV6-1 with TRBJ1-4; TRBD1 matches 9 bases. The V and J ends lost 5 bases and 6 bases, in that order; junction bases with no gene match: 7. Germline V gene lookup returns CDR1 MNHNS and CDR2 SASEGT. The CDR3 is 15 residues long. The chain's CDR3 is CASSRSQGADEKLFF. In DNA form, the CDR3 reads TGTGCCAGCAGTCGGTCACAGGGGGCGGATGAAAAACTGTTTTTT.

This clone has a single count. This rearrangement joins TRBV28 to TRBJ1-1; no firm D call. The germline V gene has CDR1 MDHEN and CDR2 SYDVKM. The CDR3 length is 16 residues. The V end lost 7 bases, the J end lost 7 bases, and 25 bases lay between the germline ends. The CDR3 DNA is TGTGCCAGCACCCCGGTAAGGATTACGGAAGAGAATGAAGCTTTCTTT. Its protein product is CASTPVRITEENEAFF.

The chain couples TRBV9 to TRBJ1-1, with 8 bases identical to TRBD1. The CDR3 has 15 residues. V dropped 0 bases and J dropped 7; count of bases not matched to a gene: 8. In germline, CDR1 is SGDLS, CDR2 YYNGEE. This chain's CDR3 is CASSVDRGDWGEAFF. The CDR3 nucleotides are TGTGCCAGCAGCGTAGACAGGGGGGACTGGGGTGAAGCTTTCTTT.

CDR3 nucleotides: TGTGCCAGTAGTCGACTAGCGGGAGTGAACGGGGAGCTGTTTTTT. The encoded protein is CASSRLAGVNGELFF. The chain joins TRBV19 to TRBJ2-2; TRBD2 agrees at 12 bases. CDR1 is LNHDA and CDR2 is SQIVND in the germline V gene (reference sequence). This CDR3 is 15 amino acids long. J lost 7 bases, V lost 5 bases, and 5 bases had no gene match.

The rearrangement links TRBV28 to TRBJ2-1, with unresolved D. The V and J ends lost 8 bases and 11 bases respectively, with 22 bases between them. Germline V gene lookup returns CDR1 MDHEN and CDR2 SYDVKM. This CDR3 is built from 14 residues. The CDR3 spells CASCNLSHQWKQFF. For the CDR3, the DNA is TGTGCCAGCTGTAATTTATCCCACCAGTGGAAGCAGTTCTTC.

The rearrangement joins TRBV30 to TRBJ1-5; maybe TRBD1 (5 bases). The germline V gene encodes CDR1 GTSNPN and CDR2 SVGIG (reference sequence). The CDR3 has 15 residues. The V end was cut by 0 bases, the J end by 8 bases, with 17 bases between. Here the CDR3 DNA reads TGTGCCTGGAGTGTATCCAACTCGGGAGGGGAGCCCCAGCATTTT. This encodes CAWSVSNSGGEPQHF.

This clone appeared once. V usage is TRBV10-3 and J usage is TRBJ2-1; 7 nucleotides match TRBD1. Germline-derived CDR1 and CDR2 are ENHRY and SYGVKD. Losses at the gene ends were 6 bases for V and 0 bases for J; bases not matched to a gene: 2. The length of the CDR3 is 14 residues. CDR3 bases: TGTGCCATCAGAAGGGACAGCTCCTACAATGAGCAGTTCTTC. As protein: CAIRRDSSYNEQFF.

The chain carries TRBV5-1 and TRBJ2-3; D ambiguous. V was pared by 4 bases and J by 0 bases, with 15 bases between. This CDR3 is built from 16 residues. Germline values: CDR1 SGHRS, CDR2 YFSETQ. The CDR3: CASSIPSAESTDTQYF. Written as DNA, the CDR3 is TGCGCCAGCAGCATCCCGTCGGCAGAAAGCACAGATACGCAGTATTTT.

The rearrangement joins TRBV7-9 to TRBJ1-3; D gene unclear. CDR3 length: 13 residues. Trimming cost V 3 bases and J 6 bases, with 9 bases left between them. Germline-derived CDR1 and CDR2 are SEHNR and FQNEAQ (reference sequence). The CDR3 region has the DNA TGTGCCAGCAGCTTGGGATTAGCAAACACCATATATTTT. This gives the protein CASSLGLANTIYF.